Below, 24 T cell receptor beta chains from the same sample are listed, as sequenced in a study of T cell responses to AZD1222 COVID-19 vaccine. Libraries were prepared by immunoSEQ multiplex PCR; TCRdb keeps only in-frame clonotypes and omits some of them. The data hold around 150,000 clones, with more than 85% observed a single time. The sample in question was peripheral blood, obtained 28 days after the second AZD1222 dose. The source is an adult who received the AZD1222 COVID-19 vaccine.

This chain connects TRBV2 to TRBJ1-2; D not resolved. V lost 3 bases to trimming and J lost 3 bases, with 11 bases between them. Germline CDR1 SNHLY, CDR2 FYNNEI. The CDR3 loop spans 14 amino acids. The CDR3 loop is CASSEEQADYGYTF. The CDR3 DNA sequence: TGTGCCAGCAGTGAGGAGCAGGCAGACTATGGCTACACCTTC.

This clone was counted once. The chain uses TRBV4-2 and TRBJ2-5; TRBD1 is a possible D gene (6 bases). The CDR3 extends over 14 amino acids. In germline, CDR1 is LGHNA, CDR2 YNFKEQ. V dropped 4 bases and J dropped 2 bases, with 11 bases sitting between them. CDR3 in amino acids: CASSRGQTQETQYF. CDR3 DNA sequence: TGTGCCAGCAGCCGGGGACAAACTCAAGAGACCCAGTACTTC.

V gene TRBV7-3 combines with J gene TRBJ2-3; a possible D gene is TRBD2 (6 bases). In germline, CDR1 is SGHTA, CDR2 FQGTGA. V shed 7 bases and J shed 7 bases, with 21 bases lying between them. The CDR3 runs 15 residues. The CDR3 spells CASTIFGGSENTQYF. The CDR3 nucleotides read TGTGCCAGCACGATATTTGGGGGGAGTGAAAATACGCAGTATTTT.

V and J are TRBV7-9 and TRBJ2-2; 7 bases fit TRBD1. Germline V gene data show CDR1 as SEHNR and CDR2 as FQNEAQ (reference sequence). Unmatched junction bases numbered 10, after V lost 3 bases and J lost 9 bases. CDR3 length equals 15 residues. The CDR3: CASSFLTGSVRELFF. CDR3 bases: TGTGCCAGCAGCTTCCTGACAGGGTCGGTAAGGGAGCTGTTTTTT.

The genes are TRBV30 and TRBJ1-4, with D perhaps TRBD1 (6 bases). Trimming pared 0 bases from V and 6 bases from J, leaving 17 bases between. This CDR3 is built from 16 residues. Germline V gene lookup returns CDR1 GTSNPN and CDR2 SVGIG (reference sequence). Here the CDR3 reads CAWSVRTGIKDEKLFF. In DNA, the CDR3 is TGTGCCTGGAGTGTCCGCACAGGGATAAAGGATGAAAAACTGTTTTTT.

This CDR3 reads CATSLGLAGKTSTDTQYF. CDR3 coding DNA: TGTGCCACCAGCTTGGGACTAGCGGGAAAGACTAGCACAGATACGCAGTATTTT. V usage is TRBV24-1 and J usage is TRBJ2-3; 13 bases fit TRBD2. V lost 7 bases to trimming and J lost 0 bases; unmatched junction nucleotides: 9. Germline CDR1 KGHDR, CDR2 SFDVKD. This CDR3 contains 18 residues.

The chain joins TRBV30 to TRBJ2-3; perhaps TRBD2 as D (6 bases). V lost 4 bases and J lost 2, with 10 bases in between. CDR3 length: 13 residues. Germline values: CDR1 GTSNPN, CDR2 SVGIG (reference sequence). CDR3 DNA: TGTGCCTGGATCCGGGACTTCACAGATACGCAGTATTTT. Its protein product is CAWIRDFTDTQYF. The full variable domain, rest sourced from reference TRBV30 and TRBJ2-3, is SQTIHQWPATLVQPVGSPLSLECTVEGTSNPNLYWYRQAAGRGLQLLFYSVGIGQISSEVPQNLSASRPQDRQFILSSKKLLLSDSGFYLCAWIRDFTDTQYFGPGTRLTVL.

CDR3 in DNA: TGCGCCAGCAGCCAGCCGGGGGCTAGCGGGGTCTACGAGCAGTACTTC. It specifies CASSQPGASGVYEQYF. The rearrangement links TRBV5-1 to TRBJ2-7, with 9 bases fitting TRBD2. V was pared by 4 bases and J by 3 bases, with 11 bases of the junction left unmatched. CDR1 is SGHRS, CDR2 YFSETQ, per germline. This CDR3 has 16 amino acids.

The rearrangement links TRBV11-2 to TRBJ2-1; D not resolved. CDR1 and CDR2 from the germline V gene are SGHAT and FQNNGV. The CDR3 length is 11 residues. V was clipped by 5 bases and J by 9 bases, with 8 bases between them. The CDR3 loop is CASSIGGEQFF. CDR3 in DNA: TGTGCCAGCAGCATAGGCGGTGAGCAGTTCTTC.

This chain joins TRBV18 and TRBJ1-3, with D unclear. The V end was cut by 7 bases, the J end by 0 bases, with 10 bases between. This CDR3 region has 14 residues. Germline V CDR1 and CDR2: KGHSH, LQKENI. The DNA for the CDR3 is TGTGCCAGCTTTCCGGAACGCTCTGGAAACACCATATATTTT. Its translation is CASFPERSGNTIYF.

The rearrangement uses TRBV3-1 (or the pseudogene TRBV3-2) and TRBJ1-5; no reliable D call. The CDR3 has 17 amino acids. V gave up 5 bases and J gave up 5 bases, with 22 bases separating them. Per germline, CDR1 LGHDT and CDR2 YNNKEL (reference sequence). The CDR3 sequence is CASSNSVPIFDHQPQHF. Here the CDR3 DNA reads TGTGCCAGCAGCAACAGTGTTCCCATTTTTGATCATCAGCCCCAGCATTTT.

The J gene is TRBJ2-5, the V gene TRBV9; D is undetermined. Germline V gives CDR1 SGDLS, CDR2 YYNGEE. The ends were cut back, 0 bases at V and 4 bases at J, with 7 bases in the middle. The CDR3 runs 13 residues. The CDR3 loop is CASSVGLRETQYF. CDR3 in DNA: TGTGCCAGCAGCGTAGGTCTGAGAGAGACCCAGTACTTC. The full variable domain, rest sourced from reference TRBV9 and TRBJ2-5, is DSGVTQTPKHLITATGQRVTLRCSPRSGDLSVYWYQQSLDQGLQFLIQYYNGEERAKGNILERFSAQQFPDLHSELNLSSLELGDSALYFCASSVGLRETQYFGPGTRLLVL.

The rearrangement uses TRBV7-9 and TRBJ1-2; D is uncertain. Trimming pared 3 bases from V and 7 bases from J, leaving 15 bases between. Germline-derived CDR1 and CDR2 are SEHNR and FQNEAQ (reference sequence). The CDR3 is made up of 14 amino acids. The CDR3 sequence: CASSFTRGIGGYTF. The DNA of the CDR3 is TGTGCCAGCAGCTTTACGAGAGGTATAGGTGGCTACACCTTC.

The chain employs TRBV7-2 and TRBJ2-7; 7 nucleotides line up with TRBD2. V lost 5 bases to trimming and J lost 2 bases; unmatched junction nucleotides: 12. The germline V gene encodes CDR1 SGHTA and CDR2 FQGNSA. This CDR3 contains 16 residues. CDR3 DNA sequence: TGTGCCAGCAGCCCCGTGGGGGGAGGGATGACCTACGAGCAGTACTTC. Encoded protein: CASSPVGGGMTYEQYF. The full variable domain, completed using reference TRBV7-2 and TRBJ2-7, is GAGVSQSPSNKVTEKGKDVELRCDPISGHTALYWYRQSLGQGLEFLIYFQGNSAPDKSGLPSDRFSAERTGGSVSTLTIQRTQQEDSAVYLCASSPVGGGMTYEQYFGPGTRLTVT.

The rearrangement uses TRBV29-1 and TRBJ1-1; weak D call: TRBD1 (5 bases). The CDR3 contains 13 residues. Trimming shortened V by 6 bases and J by 0 bases, and 11 bases separated the two germline ends. Germline V gene sequence: CDR1 SQVTM, CDR2 ANQGSEA. The CDR3 DNA reads as TGCAGCGTCCAGACAGTTTTGAACACTGAAGCTTTCTTT. It is translated as CSVQTVLNTEAFF. Full variable domain (missing parts from reference TRBV29-1 and TRBJ1-1): SAVISQKPSRDICQRGTSLTIQCQVDSQVTMMFWYRQQPGQSLTLIATANQGSEATYESGFVIDKFPISRPNLTFSTLTVSNMSPEDSSIYLCSVQTVLNTEAFFGQGTRLTVV.

This clone has a single count. The chain combines TRBV3-1 (or the pseudogene TRBV3-2) with TRBJ1-1, with a possible D match to TRBD1 (5 bases). V gave up 1 base and J gave up 4 bases, with 10 bases separating them. The CDR3 has 14 residues. Germline CDR1 and CDR2: LGHDT and YNNKEL (reference sequence). CDR3 sequence: CASSQGGGSTEAFF. For the CDR3, the DNA is TGTGCCAGCAGCCAAGGGGGGGGGAGCACTGAAGCTTTCTTT.

Here the CDR3 DNA reads TGCGCCAGCAGCCGCCCGGACAGTTTCTATGGCTACACCTTC. Translated: CASSRPDSFYGYTF. This chain links TRBV4-1 with TRBJ1-2, with D perhaps TRBD1 (6 bases). Trimming left V 4 bases short and J 4 bases short, with 13 bases between. Germline V lookup: CDR1 MGHRA, CDR2 YSYEKL. There are 14 residues in the CDR3.

The chain combines TRBV11-3 with TRBJ2-5, with TRBD2 as a possible D gene (5 bases). This CDR3 has 15 residues. Per the germline V gene, CDR1 is SGHNT and CDR2 is YENEEA. The V and J ends lost 2 bases and 1 base respectively, with 11 bases between them. CDR3 in DNA: TGTGCCAGCAGCTTATCTGGACTTACCCAAGAGACCCAGTACTTC. Amino acid sequence: CASSLSGLTQETQYF.

About this clone itself: Other DNA sequences within the sample encode an identical CDR3. The CDR3 region is CASSLGGNYGYTF. CDR3 in DNA: TGTGCCAGCAGCTTGGGCGGGAACTATGGCTACACCTTC. The genes are TRBV5-6 and TRBJ1-2; D is unresolved. Germline CDR1 SGHDT, CDR2 YYEEEE. The CDR3 length is 13 residues. Trimming pared 0 bases from V and 2 bases from J, leaving 5 bases between.

The count of this clone is one. The chain employs TRBV10-3 and TRBJ1-1; perhaps TRBD1 as D (5 bases). Germline CDR1 and CDR2: ENHRY and SYGVKD. The CDR3 has 14 amino acids. Trimming pared 0 bases from V and 6 bases from J, leaving 11 bases between. The chain's CDR3 is CAISESVTVSEAFF. The DNA for the CDR3 is TGTGCCATCAGTGAGTCTGTGACAGTGTCTGAAGCTTTCTTT.

The V gene is TRBV27, the J gene TRBJ1-2; D uncertain. The CDR3 consists of 14 residues. Germline V gives CDR1 MNHEY, CDR2 SMNVEV (reference sequence). V shed 2 bases and J shed 0 bases, with 7 bases lying between them. CDR3 bases: TGTGCCAGCAGTTTACGGGGAGCTAACTATGGCTACACCTTC. It specifies CASSLRGANYGYTF.

CDR3 in DNA: TGTGCCAGTAGTAAGGACGGGAACACTGAAGCTTTCTTT. It is translated as CASSKDGNTEAFF. The chain couples TRBV19 to TRBJ1-1, with no clear D. V was cut by 4 bases and J by 1 base, with 7 bases left in between. Germline V gene sequence: CDR1 LNHDA, CDR2 SQIVND (reference sequence). This CDR3 region has 13 residues.

Concerning this clone: Other DNA variants within this sample encode the same CDR3. This chain uses TRBV9 with TRBJ1-2; D is undetermined. V lost 2 bases to trimming and J lost 2 bases, with 4 bases between them. CDR3 length equals 12 residues. Germline V gene lookup returns CDR1 SGDLS and CDR2 YYNGEE. DNA of the CDR3: TGTGCCAGCAGCGTCGTGAACTATGGCTACACCTTC. It translates to CASSVVNYGYTF.

J is TRBJ1-2 and V is TRBV28, with TRBD1 as a possible D gene (5 bases). CDR3 length equals 13 residues. Germline V CDR1 and CDR2: MDHEN, SYDVKM. The V end lost 5 bases, the J end lost 8 bases, and 15 bases lay between the germline ends. CDR3 residues: CASSLGTAWGYTF. DNA for the CDR3: TGTGCCAGCAGTCTAGGGACGGCCTGGGGCTACACCTTC.